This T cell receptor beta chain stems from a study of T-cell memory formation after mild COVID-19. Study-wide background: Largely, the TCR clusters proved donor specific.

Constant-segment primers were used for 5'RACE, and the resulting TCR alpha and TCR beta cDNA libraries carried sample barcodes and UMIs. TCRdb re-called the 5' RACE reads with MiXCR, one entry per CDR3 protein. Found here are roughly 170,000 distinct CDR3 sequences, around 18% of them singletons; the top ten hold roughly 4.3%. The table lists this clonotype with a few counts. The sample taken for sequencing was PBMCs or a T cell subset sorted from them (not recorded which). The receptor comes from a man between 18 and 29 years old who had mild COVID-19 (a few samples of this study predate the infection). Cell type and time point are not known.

CDR3 coding DNA: TGTGCCAGCAGCCAAGATCGGTACTGGAGGGATACGAACACTGAAGCTTTCTTT. Amino acid sequence: CASSQDRYWRDTNTEAFF. The V and J genes are TRBV14 and TRBJ1-1, with D uncertain. Trimming pared 0 bases from V and 1 base from J, leaving 18 bases between. Germline-derived CDR1 and CDR2 are SGHDN and FVKESK. CDR3 size: 18 residues. The variable domain in full, completed from reference TRBV14 and TRBJ1-1, reads EAGVTQFPSHSVIEKGQTVTLRCDPISGHDNLYWYRRVMGKEIKFLLHFVKESKQDESGMPNNRFLAERTGGTYSTLKVQPAELEDSGVYFCASSQDRYWRDTNTEAFFGQGTRLTVV.